This T cell receptor beta chain came from a study of blood T cell repertoires in COVID-19 (dated by TCRdb to the early 2020s). Context from the whole study: The collaborator samples originated in the United States, Italy and Spain and spanned the acute and convalescent phases of COVID-19. The prospective study material was composed of cDNA or gDNA derived from T cells, B-cell-depleted T cells, or PBMCs. Deeply sampled blood TCRbeta repertoires from subjects exposed to, actively infected with, or recovered from COVID-19 were included in the dataset. The repertoires were made available in a free public database intended to serve as a resource for research on the immune response to SARS-CoV-2. The samples were drawn from the first 160 participants of the ongoing ImmuneRACE study and from over a thousand subjects provided by 6 global collaborators. Sample metadata almost always included a de-identified subject ID, COVID-19 status, age in years and sex. HLA class I and class II types, where available, came from metadata supplied by the sample provider rather than from assay-based typing.

Study-wide conclusions, independent of this receptor: The quantity of clinical and demographic metadata differed by source and by participant and was supplied without curation.

Collaborating institutions collected whole blood in K2EDTA tubes following their own protocols. For TCRbeta analysis, collaborator samples were shipped as frozen whole blood, as isolated PBMCs, or as DNA extracted from either sample type. The immunoSEQ Assay, a bias-controlled multiplex PCR, was used to amplify TCRbeta CDR3 regions from genomic DNA. Per the source publication's procedure: The number of nucleated cells in each sample was estimated by amplification of reference gene primers within the assay. To quantify the absolute abundance of each unique TCRbeta CDR3 rearrangement, sequence reads were collapsed and filtered. Productive Simpson clonality was computed per sample as the square root of Simpson's diversity index over productive rearrangements. TCRdb carries this immuneACCESS record with in-frame sequences only. Its versions omit some clonotypes, under half of them owing to an unresolved V gene in the studies checked, with the rest unexplained. The DNA gave D and trimming, while V, J and clone size come from that table. For this sample there are about 230,000 clones; approximately 87% appear just once. Clones ranked in the top ten supply 2% to 3% of the sample.

This clone was detected only a few times. Its antigen remains undetermined. No much larger clone is present one base from it, and per-base qualities are unavailable. Trimmed from V: 2 bases; trimmed from J: 6 bases; junction bases lacking a gene match: 3. From its cysteine to its phenylalanine, the CDR3 spans 14 amino acids. Solely the CDR3 DNA is kept, with 42 bases framed from the first base. CDR1 and CDR2 (SGHRS, YFSETQ) derive from the germline V gene. The sequenced sample consisted of peripheral blood. Here the chain combines TRBV5-1 and TRBJ2-1, and TRBD2 aligns with 9 junction nucleotides. The origin of this receptor is a woman between 65 and 79 years old with active or convalescent COVID-19. The CDR3 here reads CASSLLAGPNEQFF. The DNA sequence is as follows: TGCGCCAGCAGCTTACTAGCGGGTCCCAATGAGCAGTTCTTC.